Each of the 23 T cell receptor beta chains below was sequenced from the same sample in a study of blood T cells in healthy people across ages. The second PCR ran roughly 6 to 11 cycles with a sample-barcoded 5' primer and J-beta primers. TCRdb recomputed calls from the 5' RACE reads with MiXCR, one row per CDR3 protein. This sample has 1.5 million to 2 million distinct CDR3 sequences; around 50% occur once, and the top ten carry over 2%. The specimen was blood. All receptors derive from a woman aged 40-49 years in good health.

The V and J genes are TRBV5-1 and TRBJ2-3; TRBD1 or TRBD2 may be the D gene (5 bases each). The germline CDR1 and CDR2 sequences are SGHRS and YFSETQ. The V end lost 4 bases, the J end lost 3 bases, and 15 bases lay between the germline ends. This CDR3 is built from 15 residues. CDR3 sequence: CASSANPGRTDTQYF. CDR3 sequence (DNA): TGCGCCAGCAGCGCGAATCCGGGACGGACAGATACGCAGTATTTT.

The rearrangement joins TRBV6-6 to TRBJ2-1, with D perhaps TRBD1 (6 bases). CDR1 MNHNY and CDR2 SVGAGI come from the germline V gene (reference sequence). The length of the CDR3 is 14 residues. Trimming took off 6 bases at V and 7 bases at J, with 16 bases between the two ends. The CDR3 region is CASSQTGTRNEQFF. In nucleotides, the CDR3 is TGTGCCAGCAGCCAGACAGGTACCCGAAATGAGCAGTTCTTC.

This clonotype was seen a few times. CDR3 region: CASSPLGQTQYEQYF. The CDR3 DNA reads TGTGCCAGCAGCCCCTTGGGACAGACACAGTACGAGCAGTACTTC. The chain recombines TRBV27 with TRBJ2-7; TRBD1 agrees at 7 bases. The junction had 12 bases not matched to a gene; V was cut back by 6 bases and J by 4 bases. CDR3 length: 15 residues. The germline CDR1 and CDR2 sequences are MNHEY and SMNVEV (reference sequence).

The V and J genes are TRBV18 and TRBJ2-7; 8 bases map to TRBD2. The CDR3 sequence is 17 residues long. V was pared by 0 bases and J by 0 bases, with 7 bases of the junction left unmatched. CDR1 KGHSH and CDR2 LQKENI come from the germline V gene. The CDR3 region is CASSPPDRGGPSYEQYF. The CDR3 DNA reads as TGTGCCAGCTCACCACCTGACCGCGGGGGGCCCTCCTACGAGCAGTACTTC. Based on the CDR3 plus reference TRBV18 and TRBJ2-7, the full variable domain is NAGVMQNPRHLVRRRGQEARLRCSPMKGHSHVYWYRQLPEEGLKFMVYLQKENIIDESGMPKERFSAEFPKEGPSILRIQQVVRGDSAAYFCASSPPDRGGPSYEQYFGPGTRLTVT.

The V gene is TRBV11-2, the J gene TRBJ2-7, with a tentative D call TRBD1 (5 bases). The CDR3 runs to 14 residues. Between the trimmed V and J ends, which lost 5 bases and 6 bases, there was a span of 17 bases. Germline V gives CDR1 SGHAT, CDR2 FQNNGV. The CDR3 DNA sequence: TGTGCCAGCAGCCCCTTAAGGGGCATGTTCGAGCAGTACTTC. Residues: CASSPLRGMFEQYF. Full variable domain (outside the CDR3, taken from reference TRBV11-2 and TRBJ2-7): EAGVAQSPRYKIIEKRQSVAFWCNPISGHATLYWYQQILGQGPKLLIQFQNNGVVDDSQLPKDRFSAERLKGVDSTLKIQPAKLEDSAVYLCASSPLRGMFEQYFGPGTRLTVT.

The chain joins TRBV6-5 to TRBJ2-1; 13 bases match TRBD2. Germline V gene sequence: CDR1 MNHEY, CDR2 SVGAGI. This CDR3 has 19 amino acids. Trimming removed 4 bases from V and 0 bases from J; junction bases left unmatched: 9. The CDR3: CASSSPAGTSGISYNEQFF. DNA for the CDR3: TGTGCCAGCAGTTCGCCAGCAGGGACTAGCGGGATCTCCTACAATGAGCAGTTCTTC.

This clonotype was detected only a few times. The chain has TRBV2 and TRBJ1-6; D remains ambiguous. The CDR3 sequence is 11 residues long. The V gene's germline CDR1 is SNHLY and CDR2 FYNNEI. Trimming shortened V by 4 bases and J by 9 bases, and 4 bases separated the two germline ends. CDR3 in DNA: TGTGCCAGCAGTGTTCTTTCACCCCTCCACTTT. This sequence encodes CASSVLSPLHF.

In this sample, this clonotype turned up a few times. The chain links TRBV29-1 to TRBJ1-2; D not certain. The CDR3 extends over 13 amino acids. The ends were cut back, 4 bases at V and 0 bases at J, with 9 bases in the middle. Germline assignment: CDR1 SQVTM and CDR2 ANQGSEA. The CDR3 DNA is TGCAGCGTTGTGCTAAAACCTAACTATGGCTACACCTTC. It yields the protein CSVVLKPNYGYTF.

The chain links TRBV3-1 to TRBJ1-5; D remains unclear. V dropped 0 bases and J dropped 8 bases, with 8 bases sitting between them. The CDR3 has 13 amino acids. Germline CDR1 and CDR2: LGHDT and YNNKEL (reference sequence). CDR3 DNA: TGTGCCAGCAGCCAAGATGGGGTTAAGCCCCAGCATTTT. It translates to CASSQDGVKPQHF.

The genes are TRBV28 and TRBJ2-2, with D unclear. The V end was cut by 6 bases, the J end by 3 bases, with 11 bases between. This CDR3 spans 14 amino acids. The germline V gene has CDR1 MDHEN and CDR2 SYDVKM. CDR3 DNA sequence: TGTGCCAGCAGCGGCAAGAGGTACACCGGGGAGCTGTTTTTT. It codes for CASSGKRYTGELFF.

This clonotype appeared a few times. CDR3 sequence: CATSRDHNRGRTEQYF. For the CDR3, the DNA is TGTGCCACCAGCAGAGATCATAACAGGGGGCGGACCGAGCAGTACTTC. The chain has TRBV15 and TRBJ2-5; TRBD1 matches 9 bases. The J call may be mistaken, given a closer DNA end match to TRBJ2-7. Germline CDR1 LNHNV, CDR2 YYDKDF (reference sequence). This CDR3 contains 16 residues.

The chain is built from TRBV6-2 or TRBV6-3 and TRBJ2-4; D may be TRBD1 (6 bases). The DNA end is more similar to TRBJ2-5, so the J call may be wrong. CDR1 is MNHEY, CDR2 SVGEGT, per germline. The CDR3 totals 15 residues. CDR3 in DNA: TGTGCCAGCAGTTATTTGGGGGCAGGTCGGGAGACCCAGTACTTC. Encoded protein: CASSYLGAGRETQYF.

CDR3 in amino acids: CSAGSRQGAYEQYF. The CDR3, as DNA: TGCAGTGCTGGTAGCAGGCAGGGGGCGTACGAGCAGTACTTC. This chain links TRBV20-1 with TRBJ2-7, with 8 bases that match TRBD1. The CDR3 consists of 14 residues. The trim removed 5 bases at V and 4 bases at J, leaving 10 bases unmatched. Germline CDR1 and CDR2: DFQATT and SNEGSKA (reference sequence).

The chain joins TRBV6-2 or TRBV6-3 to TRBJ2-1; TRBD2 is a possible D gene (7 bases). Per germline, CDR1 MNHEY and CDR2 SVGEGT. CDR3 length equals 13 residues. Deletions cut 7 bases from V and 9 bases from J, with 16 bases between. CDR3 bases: TGTGCCAGCACTAACGGGGAGGGGGGTGAGCAGTTCTTC. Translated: CASTNGEGGEQFF.

CDR3 sequence reads: CASSYSMAGGVTEAFF. The CDR3 nucleotides read TGTGCCAGCAGTTACTCGATGGCAGGGGGTGTCACTGAAGCTTTCTTT. This chain links TRBV6-6 with TRBJ1-1, with 7 positions matching TRBD1. After removal of 0 bases from V and 4 bases from J, the junction contained 8 bases not matched to a gene. The CDR3 is made up of 16 amino acids. Germline V lookup: CDR1 MNHNY, CDR2 SVGAGI (reference sequence).

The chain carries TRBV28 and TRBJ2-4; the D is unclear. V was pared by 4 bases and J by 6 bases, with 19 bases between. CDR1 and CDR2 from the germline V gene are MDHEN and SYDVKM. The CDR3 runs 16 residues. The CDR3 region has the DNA TGTGCCAGCAGTTCACCGACAACCCCTAGGAGAAACATTCAGTACTTC. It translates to CASSSPTTPRRNIQYF. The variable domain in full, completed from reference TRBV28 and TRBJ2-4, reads DVKVTQSSRYLVKRTGEKVFLECVQDMDHENMFWYRQDPGLGLRLIYFSYDVKMKEKGDIPEGYSVSREKKERFSLILESASTNQTSMYLCASSSPTTPRRNIQYFGAGTRLSVL.

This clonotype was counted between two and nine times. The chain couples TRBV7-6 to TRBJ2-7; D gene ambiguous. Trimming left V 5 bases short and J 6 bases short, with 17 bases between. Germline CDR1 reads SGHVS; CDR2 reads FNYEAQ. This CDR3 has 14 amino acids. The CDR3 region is CASSRDSNQIEQYF. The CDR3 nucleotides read TGTGCCAGCAGCCGAGACTCAAATCAAATCGAGCAGTACTTC.

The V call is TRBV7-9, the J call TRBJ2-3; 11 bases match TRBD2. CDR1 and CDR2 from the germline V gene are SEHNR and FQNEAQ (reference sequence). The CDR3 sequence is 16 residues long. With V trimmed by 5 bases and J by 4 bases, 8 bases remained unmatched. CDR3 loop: CASSPATSGEADTQYF. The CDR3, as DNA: TGTGCCAGCAGCCCCGCGACTAGCGGGGAGGCAGATACGCAGTATTTT.

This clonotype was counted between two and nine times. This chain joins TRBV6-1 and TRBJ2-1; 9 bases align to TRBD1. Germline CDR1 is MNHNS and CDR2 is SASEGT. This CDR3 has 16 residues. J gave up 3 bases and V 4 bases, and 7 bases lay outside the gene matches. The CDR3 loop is CASSVSGQGNYNEQFF. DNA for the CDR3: TGTGCCAGCAGTGTCTCGGGACAGGGAAACTACAATGAGCAGTTCTTC.

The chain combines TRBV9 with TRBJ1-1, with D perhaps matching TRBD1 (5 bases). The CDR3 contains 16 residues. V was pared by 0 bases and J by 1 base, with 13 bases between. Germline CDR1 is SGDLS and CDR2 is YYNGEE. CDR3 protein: CASSVVGPKANTEAFF. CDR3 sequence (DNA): TGTGCCAGCAGCGTAGTGGGACCCAAGGCGAACACTGAAGCTTTCTTT.

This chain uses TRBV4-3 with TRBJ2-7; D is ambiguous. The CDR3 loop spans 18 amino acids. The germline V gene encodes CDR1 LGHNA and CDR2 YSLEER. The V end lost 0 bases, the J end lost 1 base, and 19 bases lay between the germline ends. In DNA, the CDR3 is TGCGCCAGCAGCCAAGATCCCCTCTCAGGAATTAGATCCTACGAGCAGTACTTC. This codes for CASSQDPLSGIRSYEQYF.

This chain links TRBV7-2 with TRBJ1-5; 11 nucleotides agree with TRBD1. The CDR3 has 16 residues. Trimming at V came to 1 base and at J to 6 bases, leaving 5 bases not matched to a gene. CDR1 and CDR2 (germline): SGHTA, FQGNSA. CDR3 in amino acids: CASSLGTGQGAQPQHF. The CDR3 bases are TGTGCCAGCAGCTTAGGGACAGGACAGGGGGCTCAGCCCCAGCATTTT.

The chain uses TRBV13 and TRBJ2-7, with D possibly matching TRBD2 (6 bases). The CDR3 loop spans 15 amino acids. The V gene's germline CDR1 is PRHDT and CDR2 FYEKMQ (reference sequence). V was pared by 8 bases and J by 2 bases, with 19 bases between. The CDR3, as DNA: TGTGCCAGCTCTAGAACCGGGACTGAAGCCTACGAGCAGTACTTC. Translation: CASSRTGTEAYEQYF.